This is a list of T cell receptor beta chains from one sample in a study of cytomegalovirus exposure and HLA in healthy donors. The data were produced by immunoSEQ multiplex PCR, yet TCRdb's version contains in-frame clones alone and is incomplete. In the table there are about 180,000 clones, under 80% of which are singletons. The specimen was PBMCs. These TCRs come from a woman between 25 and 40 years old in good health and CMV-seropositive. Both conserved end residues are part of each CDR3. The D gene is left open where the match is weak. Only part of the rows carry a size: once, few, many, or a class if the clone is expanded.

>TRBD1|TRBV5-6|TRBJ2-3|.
CASSLRGGTGTDTQYF
TGTGCCAGCAGCTTGCGAGGGGGCACAGGCACAGATACGCAGTATTTT
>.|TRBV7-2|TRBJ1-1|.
CASSLTQGGSAEAFF
TGTGCCAGCAGTCTTACCCAGGGTGGAAGCGCTGAAGCTTTCTTT
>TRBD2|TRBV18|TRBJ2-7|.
CASSPPRAGTYEQYF
TGTGCCAGCTCACCCCCTCGAGCGGGAACCTACGAGCAGTACTTC
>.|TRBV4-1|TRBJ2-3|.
CASSQFEEYTQYF
TGCGCCAGCAGCCAATTCGAGGAGTATACGCAGTATTTT
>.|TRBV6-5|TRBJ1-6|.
CASSYPGKAHSPLHF
TGTGCCAGCAGTTACCCGGGGAAGGCCCATTCACCCCTCCACTTT
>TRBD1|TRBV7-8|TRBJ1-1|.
CASSLRDTDRGEAFF
TGTGCCAGCAGCTTACGAGACACCGACAGGGGTGAAGCTTTCTTT
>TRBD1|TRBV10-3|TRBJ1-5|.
CAISEQGDQPQHF
TGTGCCATCAGTGAGCAGGGGGATCAGCCCCAGCATTTT
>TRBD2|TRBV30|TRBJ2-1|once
CAWSSGTSGGGSSYNEQFF
TGTGCCTGGAGTTCCGGGACTAGCGGGGGGGGGAGCTCCTACAATGAGCAGTTCTTC
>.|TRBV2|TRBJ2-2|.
CASSEAPPGASGELFF
TGTGCCAGCAGTGAAGCCCCGCCAGGGGCCTCCGGGGAGCTGTTTTTT
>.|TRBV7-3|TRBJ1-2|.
CASSSSGVGGYTF
TGTGCCAGCAGCTCCAGCGGTGTTGGCGGCTACACCTTC
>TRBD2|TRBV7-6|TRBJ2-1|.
CASSPVASGYNEQFF
TGTGCCAGCAGCCCCGTGGCTAGCGGGTACAATGAGCAGTTCTTC
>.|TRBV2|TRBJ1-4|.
CASNRLQGRNEKLFF
TGTGCCAGCAATCGCCTACAGGGACGTAATGAAAAACTGTTTTTT
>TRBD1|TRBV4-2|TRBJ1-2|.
CASSQHDREDYGYTF
TGTGCCAGCAGCCAACATGACAGGGAGGACTATGGCTACACCTTC
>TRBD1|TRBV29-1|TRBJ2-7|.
CSVGQGGYEQYF
TGCAGCGTTGGACAGGGGGGCTACGAGCAGTACTTC
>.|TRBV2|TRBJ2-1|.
CASSERGRTYNEQFF
TGTGCCAGCAGTGAGCGGGGGCGAACCTACAATGAGCAGTTCTTC
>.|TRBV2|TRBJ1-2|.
CASSGQTVPNYGYTF
TGTGCCAGCAGTGGGCAGACAGTACCTAACTATGGCTACACCTTC
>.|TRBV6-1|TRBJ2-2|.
CASSSVGGGGELFF
TGTGCCAGCAGTTCGGTGGGAGGAGGCGGGGAGCTGTTTTTT
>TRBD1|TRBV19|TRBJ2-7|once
CASSMGQADIQYF
TGTGCCAGTAGTATGGGACAGGCCGACATACAGTACTTC
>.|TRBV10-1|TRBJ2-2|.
CASSPLLEANTGELFF
TGCGCCAGCAGTCCCCTTCTAGAAGCGAACACCGGGGAGCTGTTTTTT
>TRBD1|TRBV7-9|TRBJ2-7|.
CASSPPFRQGIYEQYF
TGTGCCAGCAGTCCTCCTTTTCGACAGGGAATCTACGAGCAGTACTTC
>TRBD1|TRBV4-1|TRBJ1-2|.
CASSQGAGTGTPYGYTF
TGCGCCAGCAGCCAAGGTGCCGGGACAGGGACTCCCTATGGCTACACCTTC
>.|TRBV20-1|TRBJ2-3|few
CSARLDTQYF
TGCAGTGCTAGACTCGATACGCAGTATTTT
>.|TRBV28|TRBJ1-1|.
CASSLTGGIVNTEAFF
TGTGCCAGCAGTTTAACGGGGGGAATCGTGAACACTGAAGCTTTCTTT
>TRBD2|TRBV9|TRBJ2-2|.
CASSVGASGGTGELFF
TGTGCCAGCAGCGTAGGGGCTAGCGGGGGGACCGGGGAGCTGTTTTTT
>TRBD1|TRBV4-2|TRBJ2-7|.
CASSHGTGAYEQYF
TGTGCCAGCAGCCATGGGACAGGGGCCTACGAGCAGTACTTC
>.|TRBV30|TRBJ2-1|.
CAWRAQAGYSYNEQFF
TGTGCCTGGAGGGCTCAGGCAGGGTATTCCTACAATGAGCAGTTCTTC
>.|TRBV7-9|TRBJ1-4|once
CASSPWAGGTNEKLFF
TGTGCCAGCAGCCCCTGGGCCGGGGGAACTAATGAAAAACTGTTTTTT
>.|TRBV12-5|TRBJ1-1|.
CASGILQNTEAFF
TGTGCTAGTGGGATATTACAGAACACTGAAGCTTTCTTT
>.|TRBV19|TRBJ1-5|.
CASSPLPGTKYQPQHF
TGTGCCAGTAGCCCCCTCCCAGGGACAAAATACCAGCCCCAGCATTTT
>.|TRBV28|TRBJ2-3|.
CASSFPLALTGSSTDTQYF
TGTGCCAGCAGTTTTCCTCTCGCCCTGACAGGATCTAGCACAGATACGCAGTATTTT
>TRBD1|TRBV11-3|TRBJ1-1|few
CASSARQGARAEAFF
TGTGCCAGCAGCGCCCGACAGGGGGCGAGGGCTGAAGCTTTCTTT
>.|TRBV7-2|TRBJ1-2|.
CASSFDGGSYGYTF
TGTGCCAGCAGCTTCGACGGGGGGAGCTATGGCTACACCTTC
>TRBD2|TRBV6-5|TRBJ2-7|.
CASSSTSGGAEQYF
TGTGCCAGCAGTTCGACTAGCGGGGGAGCCGAGCAGTACTTC
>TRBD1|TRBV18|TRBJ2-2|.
CASSPDRGSATGELFF
TGTGCCAGCTCACCGGACAGGGGTTCGGCTACCGGGGAGCTGTTTTTT
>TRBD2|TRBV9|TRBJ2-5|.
CASSPVGLAGAQETQYF
TGTGCCAGCAGCCCCGTAGGACTAGCGGGGGCCCAAGAGACCCAGTACTTC
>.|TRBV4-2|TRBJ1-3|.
CASSQDLSLSGNTIYF
TGTGCCAGCAGCCAAGACTTGAGCCTCTCTGGAAACACCATATATTTT
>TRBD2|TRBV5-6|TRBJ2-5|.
CASSPFLAGDYQETQYF
TGTGCCAGCAGCCCTTTCCTAGCGGGGGATTACCAAGAGACCCAGTACTTC
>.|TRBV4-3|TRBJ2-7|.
CASSQGLGIGEQYF
TGCGCCAGCAGCCAAGGACTAGGGATAGGCGAGCAGTACTTC
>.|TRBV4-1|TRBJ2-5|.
CASSQDGKGQETQYF
TGCGCCAGCAGCCAAGATGGGAAGGGGCAAGAGACCCAGTACTTC
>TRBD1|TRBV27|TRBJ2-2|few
CASSSGGHTGELFF
TGTGCCAGCAGTTCAGGGGGCCACACCGGGGAGCTGTTTTTT
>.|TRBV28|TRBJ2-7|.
CASSLGPLDEQYF
TGTGCCAGCAGTTTGGGGCCGCTGGACGAGCAGTACTTC
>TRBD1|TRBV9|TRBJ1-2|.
CASSHQGGQGYGYTF
TGTGCCAGCAGTCACCAGGGGGGCCAGGGCTATGGCTACACCTTC
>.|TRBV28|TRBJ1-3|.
CASRPVLRVRGNTIYF
TGTGCCAGCAGACCCGTTTTAAGAGTACGAGGAAACACCATATATTTT
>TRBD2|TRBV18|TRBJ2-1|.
CASSLTERGARNEQFF
TGTGCCAGCTCATTAACGGAGCGGGGGGCCAGAAATGAGCAGTTCTTC
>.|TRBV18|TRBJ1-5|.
CASSPQGSNQPQHF
TGTGCCAGCTCACCACAGGGGAGCAATCAGCCCCAGCATTTT
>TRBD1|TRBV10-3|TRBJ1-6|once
CATLGTTGELSPLHF
TGTGCCACCCTAGGGACCACAGGGGAACTTTCACCCCTCCACTTT
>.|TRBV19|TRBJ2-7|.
CASTLSLGVEYEQYF
TGTGCCAGTACCCTATCCCTGGGAGTGGAGTACGAGCAGTACTTC
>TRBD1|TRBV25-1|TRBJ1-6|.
CASSARQGSPLHF
TGTGCCAGCAGTGCCAGACAGGGTTCACCCCTCCACTTT
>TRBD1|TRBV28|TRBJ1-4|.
CASSLDRGRVNEKLFF
TGTGCCAGCAGTCTGGACAGGGGGCGCGTTAATGAAAAACTGTTTTTT
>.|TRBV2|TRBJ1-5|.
CASNQGPLTPGNQPQHF
TGTGCCAGCAATCAGGGGCCGCTCACCCCTGGTAATCAGCCCCAGCATTTT
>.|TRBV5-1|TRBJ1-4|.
CASGLQGGGSVGDEKLFF
TGCGCCAGCGGTTTACAGGGCGGTGGATCGGTTGGGGATGAAAAACTGTTTTTT
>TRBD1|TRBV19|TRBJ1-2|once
CASSVPVGTGSSGYTF
TGTGCCAGTAGTGTCCCTGTGGGGACAGGATCCTCTGGCTACACCTTC
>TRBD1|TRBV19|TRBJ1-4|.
CASSIEPRSGTATNEKLFF
TGTGCCAGTAGTATAGAGCCTCGCTCAGGGACAGCAACTAATGAAAAACTGTTTTTT
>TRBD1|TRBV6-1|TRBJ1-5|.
CASSRGQVGNQPQHF
TGTGCCAGCAGTCGAGGACAGGTAGGCAATCAGCCCCAGCATTTT
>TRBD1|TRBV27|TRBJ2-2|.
CASSPGGLGELFF
TGTGCCAGCAGCCCAGGGGGCTTGGGGGAGCTGTTTTTT
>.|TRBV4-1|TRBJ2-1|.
CASSQDLGRGSYNEQFF
TGCGCCAGCAGCCAAGATCTAGGGCGGGGTTCCTACAATGAGCAGTTCTTC
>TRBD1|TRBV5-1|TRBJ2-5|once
CASGTGQETQYF
TGCGCCAGCGGGACAGGGCAAGAGACCCAGTACTTC
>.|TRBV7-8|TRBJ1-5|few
CASSFARVFRNQPQHF
TGTGCCAGCAGCTTCGCCCGGGTGTTTCGCAATCAGCCCCAGCATTTT
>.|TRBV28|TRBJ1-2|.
CASCARGRANYGYTF
TGTGCCAGCTGTGCCCGAGGGAGAGCTAACTATGGCTACACCTTC
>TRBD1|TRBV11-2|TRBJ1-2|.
CASSLRTGNYGYTF
TGTGCCAGCAGCCTAAGGACAGGGAACTATGGCTACACCTTC